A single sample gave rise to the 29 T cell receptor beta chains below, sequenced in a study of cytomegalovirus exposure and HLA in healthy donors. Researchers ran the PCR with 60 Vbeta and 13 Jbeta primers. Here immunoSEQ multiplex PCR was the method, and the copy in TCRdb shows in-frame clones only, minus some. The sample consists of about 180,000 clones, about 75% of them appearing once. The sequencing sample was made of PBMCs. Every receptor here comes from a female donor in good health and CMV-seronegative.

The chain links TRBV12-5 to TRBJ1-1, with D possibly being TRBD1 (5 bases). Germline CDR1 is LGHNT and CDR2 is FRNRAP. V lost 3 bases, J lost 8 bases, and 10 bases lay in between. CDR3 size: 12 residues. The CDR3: CASGFPTAEAFF. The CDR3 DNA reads TGTGCTAGTGGTTTCCCGACAGCCGAAGCTTTCTTT.

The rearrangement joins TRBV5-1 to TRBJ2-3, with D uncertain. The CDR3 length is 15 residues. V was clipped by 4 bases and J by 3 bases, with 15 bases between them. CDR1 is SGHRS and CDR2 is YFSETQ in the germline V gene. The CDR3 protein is CASSLQEPGTDTQYF. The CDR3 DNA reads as TGCGCCAGCAGCCTCCAAGAACCCGGGACAGATACGCAGTATTTT.

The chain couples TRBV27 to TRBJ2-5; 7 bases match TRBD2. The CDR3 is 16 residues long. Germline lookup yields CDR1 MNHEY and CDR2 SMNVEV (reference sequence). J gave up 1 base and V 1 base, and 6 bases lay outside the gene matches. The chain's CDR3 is CASSLYPGGGQETQYF. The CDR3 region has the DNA TGTGCCAGCAGTTTATACCCGGGAGGAGGCCAAGAGACCCAGTACTTC.

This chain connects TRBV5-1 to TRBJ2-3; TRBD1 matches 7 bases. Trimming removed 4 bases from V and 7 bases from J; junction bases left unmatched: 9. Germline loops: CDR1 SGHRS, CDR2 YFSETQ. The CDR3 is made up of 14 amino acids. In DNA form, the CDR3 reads TGCGCCAGCAGCCGCAACAGGGGTTTACATACGCAGTATTTT. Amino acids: CASSRNRGLHTQYF.

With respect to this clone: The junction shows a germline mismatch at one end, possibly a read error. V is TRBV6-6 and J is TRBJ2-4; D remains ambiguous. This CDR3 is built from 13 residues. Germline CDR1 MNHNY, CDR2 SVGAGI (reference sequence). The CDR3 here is CASSSNSKNSQYF. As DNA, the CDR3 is TGTGCCAGCAGTTCGAACAGCAAAAACAGTCAGTACTTC.

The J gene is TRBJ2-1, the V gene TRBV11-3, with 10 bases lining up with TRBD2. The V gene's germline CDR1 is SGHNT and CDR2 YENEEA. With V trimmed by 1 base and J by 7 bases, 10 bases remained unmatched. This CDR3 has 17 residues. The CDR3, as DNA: TGTGCCAGCAGCTTAGGGGGGGCTAGCGGGAGCAGGAATGAGCAGTTCTTC. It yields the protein CASSLGGASGSRNEQFF.

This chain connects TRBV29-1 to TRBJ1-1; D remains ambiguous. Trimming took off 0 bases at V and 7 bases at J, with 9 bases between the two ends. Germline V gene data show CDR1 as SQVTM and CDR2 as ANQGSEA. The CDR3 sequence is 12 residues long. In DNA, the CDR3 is TGCAGCGTTGAAGATAGAGTATATGAAGCTTTCTTT. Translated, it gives CSVEDRVYEAFF.

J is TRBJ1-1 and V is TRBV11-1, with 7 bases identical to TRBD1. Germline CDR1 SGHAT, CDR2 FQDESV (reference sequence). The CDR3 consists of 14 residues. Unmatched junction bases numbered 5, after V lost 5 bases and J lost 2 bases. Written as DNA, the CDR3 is TGTGCCAGCAGCCTTGGGACAGCCAACACTGAAGCTTTCTTT. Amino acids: CASSLGTANTEAFF.

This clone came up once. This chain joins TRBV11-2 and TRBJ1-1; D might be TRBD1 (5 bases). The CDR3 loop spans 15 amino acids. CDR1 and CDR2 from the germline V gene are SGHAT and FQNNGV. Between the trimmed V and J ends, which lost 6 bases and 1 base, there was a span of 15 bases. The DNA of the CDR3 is TGTGCCAGCAGTCCCCCGGGGCGGGAGAACACTGAAGCTTTCTTT. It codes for CASSPPGRENTEAFF.

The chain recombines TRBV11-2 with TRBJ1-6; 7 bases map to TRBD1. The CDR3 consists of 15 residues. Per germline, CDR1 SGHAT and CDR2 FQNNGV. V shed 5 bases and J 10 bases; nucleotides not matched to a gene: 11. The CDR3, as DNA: TGTGCCAGCAGCCCCTCCCGGGACAGCGGGTCACCCCTCCACTTT. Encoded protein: CASSPSRDSGSPLHF.

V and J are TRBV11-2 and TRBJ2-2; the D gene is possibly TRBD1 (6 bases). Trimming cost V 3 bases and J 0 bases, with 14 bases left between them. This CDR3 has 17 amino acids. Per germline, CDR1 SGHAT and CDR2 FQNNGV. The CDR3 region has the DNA TGTGCCAGCAGCTTGTTGGCAGGGGCTTCGAACACCGGGGAGCTGTTTTTT. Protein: CASSLLAGASNTGELFF.

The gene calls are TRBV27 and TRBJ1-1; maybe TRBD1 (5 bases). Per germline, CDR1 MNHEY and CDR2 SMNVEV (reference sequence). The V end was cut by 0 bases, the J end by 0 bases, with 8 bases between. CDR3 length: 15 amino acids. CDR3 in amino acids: CASSLSEGLNTEAFF. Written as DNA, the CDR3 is TGTGCCAGCAGTTTATCGGAGGGGCTGAACACTGAAGCTTTCTTT.

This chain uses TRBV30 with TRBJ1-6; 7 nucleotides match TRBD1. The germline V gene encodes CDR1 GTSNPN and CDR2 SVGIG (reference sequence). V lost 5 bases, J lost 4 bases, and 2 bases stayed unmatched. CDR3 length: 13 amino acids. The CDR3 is CAWGDSYNSPLHF. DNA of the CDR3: TGTGCCTGGGGGGACAGTTATAATTCACCCCTCCACTTT. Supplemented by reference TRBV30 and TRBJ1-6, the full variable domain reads SQTIHQWPATLVQPVGSPLSLECTVEGTSNPNLYWYRQAAGRGLQLLFYSVGIGQISSEVPQNLSASRPQDRQFILSSKKLLLSDSGFYLCAWGDSYNSPLHFGNGTRLTVT.

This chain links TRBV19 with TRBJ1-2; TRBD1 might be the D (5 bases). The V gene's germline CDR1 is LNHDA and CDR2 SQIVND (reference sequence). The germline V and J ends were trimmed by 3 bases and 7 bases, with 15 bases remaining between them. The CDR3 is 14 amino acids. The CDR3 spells CASSISQGQGGYTF. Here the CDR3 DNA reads TGTGCCAGTAGTATTTCTCAGGGCCAAGGTGGCTACACCTTC. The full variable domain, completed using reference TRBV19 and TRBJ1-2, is DGGITQSPKYLFRKEGQNVTLSCEQNLNHDAMYWYRQDPGQGLRLIYYSQIVNDFQKGDIAEGYSVSREKKESFPLTVTSAQKNPTAFYLCASSISQGQGGYTFGSGTRLTVV.

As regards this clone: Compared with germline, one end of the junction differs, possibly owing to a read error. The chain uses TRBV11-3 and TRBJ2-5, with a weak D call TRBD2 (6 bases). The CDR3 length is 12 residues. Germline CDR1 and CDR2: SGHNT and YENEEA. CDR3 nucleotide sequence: TGTGCCAGCAGCTTAGATGGAGGGCCCCCACACTTC. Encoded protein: CASSLDGGPPHF.

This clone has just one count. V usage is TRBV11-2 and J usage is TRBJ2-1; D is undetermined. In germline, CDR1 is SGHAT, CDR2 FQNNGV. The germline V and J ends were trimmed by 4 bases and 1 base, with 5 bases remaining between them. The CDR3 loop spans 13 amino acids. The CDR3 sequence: CASSSASYNEQFF. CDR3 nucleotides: TGTGCCAGCAGCTCCGCGTCCTACAATGAGCAGTTCTTC.

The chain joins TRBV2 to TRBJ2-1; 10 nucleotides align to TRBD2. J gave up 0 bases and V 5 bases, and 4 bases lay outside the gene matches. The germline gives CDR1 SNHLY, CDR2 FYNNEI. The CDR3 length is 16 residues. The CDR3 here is CASSLRLAGSYNEQFF. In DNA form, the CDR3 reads TGTGCCAGCAGTCTCCGACTAGCGGGCTCCTACAATGAGCAGTTCTTC.

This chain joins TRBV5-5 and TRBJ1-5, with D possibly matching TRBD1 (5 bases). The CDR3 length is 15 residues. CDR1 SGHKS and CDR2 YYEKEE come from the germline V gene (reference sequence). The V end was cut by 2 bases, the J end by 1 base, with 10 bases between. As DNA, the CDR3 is TGTGCCAGCAGCTTAGCAGGGATGAGCAATCAGCCCCAGCATTTT. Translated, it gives CASSLAGMSNQPQHF.

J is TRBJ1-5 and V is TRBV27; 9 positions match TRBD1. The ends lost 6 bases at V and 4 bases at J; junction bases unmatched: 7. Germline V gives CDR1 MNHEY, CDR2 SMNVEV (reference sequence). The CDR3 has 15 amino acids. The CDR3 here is CASSQDRGTNQPQHF. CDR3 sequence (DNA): TGTGCCAGCAGCCAAGACAGGGGGACGAATCAGCCCCAGCATTTT.

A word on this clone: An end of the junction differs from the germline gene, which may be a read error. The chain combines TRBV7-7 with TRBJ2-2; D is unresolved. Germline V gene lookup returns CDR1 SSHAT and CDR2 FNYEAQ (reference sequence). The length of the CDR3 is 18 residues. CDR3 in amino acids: CASSYFPTHLILGGELFF. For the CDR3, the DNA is TGTGCTAGCAGTTACTTCCCCACACACCTCATCCTAGGCGGGGAGCTGTTTTTT.

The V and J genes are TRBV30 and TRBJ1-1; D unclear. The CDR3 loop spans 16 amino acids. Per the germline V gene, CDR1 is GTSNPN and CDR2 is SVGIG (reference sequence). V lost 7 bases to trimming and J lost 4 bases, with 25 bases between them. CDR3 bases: TGTGCCTTAACCCGACCCGAGGGCCTAATGGCCACTGAAGCTTTCTTT. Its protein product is CALTRPEGLMATEAFF.

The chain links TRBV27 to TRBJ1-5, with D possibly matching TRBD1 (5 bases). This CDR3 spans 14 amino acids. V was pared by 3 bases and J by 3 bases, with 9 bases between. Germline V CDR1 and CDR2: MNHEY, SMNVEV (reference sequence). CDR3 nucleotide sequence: TGTGCCAGCAGTTTGCGGGGACTCAATCAGCCCCAGCATTTT. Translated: CASSLRGLNQPQHF.

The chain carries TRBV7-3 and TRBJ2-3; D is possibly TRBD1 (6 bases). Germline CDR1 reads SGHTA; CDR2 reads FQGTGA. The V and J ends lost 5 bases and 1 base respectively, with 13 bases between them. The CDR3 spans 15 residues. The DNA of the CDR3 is TGTGCCAGCAGCCAAGTGGACAGCCGCACAGATACGCAGTATTTT. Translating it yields CASSQVDSRTDTQYF.

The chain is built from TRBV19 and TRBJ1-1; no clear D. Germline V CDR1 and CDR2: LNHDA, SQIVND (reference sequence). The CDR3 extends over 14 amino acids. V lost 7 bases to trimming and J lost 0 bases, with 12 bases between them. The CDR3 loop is CASTRGRMNTEAFF. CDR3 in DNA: TGTGCCAGTACACGAGGGCGGATGAACACTGAAGCTTTCTTT.

This chain's CDR3 is CASSPFREGSIQYF. CDR3 sequence (DNA): TGTGCCAGCTCGCCCTTTCGAGAGGGTAGCATTCAGTACTTC. V gene TRBV18 combines with J gene TRBJ2-4, with D possibly TRBD2 on 5 matching bases. This CDR3 has 14 residues. V lost 6 bases and J lost 9, with 18 bases in between. Per germline, CDR1 KGHSH and CDR2 LQKENI.

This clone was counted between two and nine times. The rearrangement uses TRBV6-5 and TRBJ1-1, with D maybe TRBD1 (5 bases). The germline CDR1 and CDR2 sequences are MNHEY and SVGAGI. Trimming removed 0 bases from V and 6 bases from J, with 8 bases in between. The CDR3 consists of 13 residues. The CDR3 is CASSYSEGAEAFF. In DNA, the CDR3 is TGTGCCAGCAGTTACTCGGAAGGGGCTGAAGCTTTCTTT.

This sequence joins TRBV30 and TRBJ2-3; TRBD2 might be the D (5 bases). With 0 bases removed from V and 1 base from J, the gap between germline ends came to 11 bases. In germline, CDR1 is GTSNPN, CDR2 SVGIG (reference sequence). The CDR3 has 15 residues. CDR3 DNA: TGTGCCTGGAGTGTAATAGGGAGCGGCACAGATACGCAGTATTTT. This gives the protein CAWSVIGSGTDTQYF.

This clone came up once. CDR3 protein: CASRPRQRALGYTF. The CDR3 DNA sequence: TGCGCCAGCAGACCCCGTCAGCGAGCCTTAGGCTACACCTTC. The chain carries TRBV10-1 and TRBJ1-2, with D unclear. Trimming took off 6 bases at V and 8 bases at J, with 19 bases between the two ends. Germline V lookup: CDR1 WNHNN, CDR2 SYGVQD (reference sequence). The CDR3 spans 14 residues.

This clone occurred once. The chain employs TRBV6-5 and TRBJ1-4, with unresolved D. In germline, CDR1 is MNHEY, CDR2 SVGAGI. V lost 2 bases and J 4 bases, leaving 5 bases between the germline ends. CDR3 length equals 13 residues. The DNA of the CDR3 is TGTGCCAGCAGTTACATCAGTAATGAAAAACTGTTTTTT. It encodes CASSYISNEKLFF.